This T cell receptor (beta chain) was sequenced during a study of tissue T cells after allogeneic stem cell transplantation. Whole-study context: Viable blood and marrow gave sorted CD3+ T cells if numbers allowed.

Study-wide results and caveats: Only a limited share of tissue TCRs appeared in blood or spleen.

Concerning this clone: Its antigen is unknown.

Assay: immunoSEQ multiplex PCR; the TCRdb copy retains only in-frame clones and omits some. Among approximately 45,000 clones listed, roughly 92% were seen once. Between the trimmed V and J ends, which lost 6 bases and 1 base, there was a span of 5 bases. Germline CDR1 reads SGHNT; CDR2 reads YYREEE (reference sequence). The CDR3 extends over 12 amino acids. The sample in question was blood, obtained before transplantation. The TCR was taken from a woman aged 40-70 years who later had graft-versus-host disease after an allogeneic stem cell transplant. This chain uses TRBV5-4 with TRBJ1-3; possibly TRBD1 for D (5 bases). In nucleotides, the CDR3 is TGTGCCAGCAAGGGGTCTGGAAACACCATATATTTT. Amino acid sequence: CASKGSGNTIYF.